The rows below give T cell receptor beta chains drawn from one sample of a study of blood T cells in healthy people across ages. In TCRdb, the 5' RACE reads were re-called with MiXCR into one record per CDR3 protein. Among hundreds of thousands of distinct CDR3 sequences listed, about 42% were seen once. What was sequenced was blood. Source of these receptors: a man aged 60-69 years in good health. Each CDR3 is given with its conserved first and last residue. D genes are given only for firm matches. Rows give clone size only sometimes, using once, few, many, or a class for an expanded clone.

>-|TRBV6-2/TRBV6-3|TRBJ2-7|-|16
TGTGCCAGCAGCCCCCGAGGGGCCACGGAGACCTACGAGCAGTACTTC
CASSPRGATETYEQYF
>TRBD1|TRBV19|TRBJ2-3|few|13
TGTGCCAGTACCCGGACCAGGACAGGTACGCAGTATTTT
CASTRTRTGTQYF
>-|TRBV7-2|TRBJ2-1|-|15
TGTGCCAGCAGCTTCGGGGCCCCCTCCTACAATGAGCAGTTCTTC
CASSFGAPSYNEQFF
>TRBD1|TRBV24-1|TRBJ2-3|-|14
TGTGCCACCAGTGAGCAGGGGGCGGGAGATACGCAGTATTTT
CATSEQGAGDTQYF
>-|TRBV20-1|TRBJ1-5|-|14
TGCAGTGCTAGAGTACAGGCGGCCCATCAGCCCCAGCATTTT
CSARVQAAHQPQHF
>TRBD2|TRBV27|TRBJ2-5|-|14
TGTGCCAGCAGGAAAGCGGGACCATACAATGAGCAGTACTTC
CASRKAGPYNEQYF
>-|TRBV6-1|TRBJ2-5|-|14
TGTGCCAGCAGTGGGCGGGACATACAAGAGACCCAGTACTTC
CASSGRDIQETQYF
>-|TRBV29-1|TRBJ1-2|-|11
TGCAGCGCCCAAGTGGGAGATGACTACACCTTC
CSAQVGDDYTF
>-|TRBV7-6|TRBJ1-5|-|17
TGTGCCAGCAGCTTAGATGCCCCACAGGGAAGCAATCAGCCCCAGCATTTT
CASSLDAPQGSNQPQHF
>-|TRBV2|TRBJ2-7|-|12
TGTGCCAGCAGCGGGGCCCCCTACGAGCAGTACTTC
CASSGAPYEQYF
>-|TRBV21-1|TRBJ1-5|few|15
TGTGCCAGCAGCAAAAGGAGGGACGGTCATCAGCCCCAGCATTTT
CASSKRRDGHQPQHF
>TRBD2|TRBV7-9|TRBJ2-3|-|16
TGTGCCAGCAGCTTAGTAGCGGGGGGTCTCACAGATACGCAGTATTTT
CASSLVAGGLTDTQYF
>-|TRBV27|TRBJ1-5|once|13
TGTGCCAGCAGCCCTTTTAGCAATCAGCCCCAGCATTTT
CASSPFSNQPQHF
>TRBD2|TRBV4-3|TRBJ2-1|many|17
TGCGCCAGCAGCCAGGGTTACTCAGCGGGGGTAACGAATGAGCAGTTCTTC
CASSQGYSAGVTNEQFF
>-|TRBV15|TRBJ2-1|-|17
TGTGCCACCAGCAGAGGTGAAGGGGGGCGCATCAACAATGAGCGGTTCTTC
CATSRGEGGRINNERFF
>-|TRBV27|TRBJ1-4|-|15
TGTGCCAGCCGGGGACTAGGGAGTCCTAATGAAAAACTGTTTTTT
CASRGLGSPNEKLFF